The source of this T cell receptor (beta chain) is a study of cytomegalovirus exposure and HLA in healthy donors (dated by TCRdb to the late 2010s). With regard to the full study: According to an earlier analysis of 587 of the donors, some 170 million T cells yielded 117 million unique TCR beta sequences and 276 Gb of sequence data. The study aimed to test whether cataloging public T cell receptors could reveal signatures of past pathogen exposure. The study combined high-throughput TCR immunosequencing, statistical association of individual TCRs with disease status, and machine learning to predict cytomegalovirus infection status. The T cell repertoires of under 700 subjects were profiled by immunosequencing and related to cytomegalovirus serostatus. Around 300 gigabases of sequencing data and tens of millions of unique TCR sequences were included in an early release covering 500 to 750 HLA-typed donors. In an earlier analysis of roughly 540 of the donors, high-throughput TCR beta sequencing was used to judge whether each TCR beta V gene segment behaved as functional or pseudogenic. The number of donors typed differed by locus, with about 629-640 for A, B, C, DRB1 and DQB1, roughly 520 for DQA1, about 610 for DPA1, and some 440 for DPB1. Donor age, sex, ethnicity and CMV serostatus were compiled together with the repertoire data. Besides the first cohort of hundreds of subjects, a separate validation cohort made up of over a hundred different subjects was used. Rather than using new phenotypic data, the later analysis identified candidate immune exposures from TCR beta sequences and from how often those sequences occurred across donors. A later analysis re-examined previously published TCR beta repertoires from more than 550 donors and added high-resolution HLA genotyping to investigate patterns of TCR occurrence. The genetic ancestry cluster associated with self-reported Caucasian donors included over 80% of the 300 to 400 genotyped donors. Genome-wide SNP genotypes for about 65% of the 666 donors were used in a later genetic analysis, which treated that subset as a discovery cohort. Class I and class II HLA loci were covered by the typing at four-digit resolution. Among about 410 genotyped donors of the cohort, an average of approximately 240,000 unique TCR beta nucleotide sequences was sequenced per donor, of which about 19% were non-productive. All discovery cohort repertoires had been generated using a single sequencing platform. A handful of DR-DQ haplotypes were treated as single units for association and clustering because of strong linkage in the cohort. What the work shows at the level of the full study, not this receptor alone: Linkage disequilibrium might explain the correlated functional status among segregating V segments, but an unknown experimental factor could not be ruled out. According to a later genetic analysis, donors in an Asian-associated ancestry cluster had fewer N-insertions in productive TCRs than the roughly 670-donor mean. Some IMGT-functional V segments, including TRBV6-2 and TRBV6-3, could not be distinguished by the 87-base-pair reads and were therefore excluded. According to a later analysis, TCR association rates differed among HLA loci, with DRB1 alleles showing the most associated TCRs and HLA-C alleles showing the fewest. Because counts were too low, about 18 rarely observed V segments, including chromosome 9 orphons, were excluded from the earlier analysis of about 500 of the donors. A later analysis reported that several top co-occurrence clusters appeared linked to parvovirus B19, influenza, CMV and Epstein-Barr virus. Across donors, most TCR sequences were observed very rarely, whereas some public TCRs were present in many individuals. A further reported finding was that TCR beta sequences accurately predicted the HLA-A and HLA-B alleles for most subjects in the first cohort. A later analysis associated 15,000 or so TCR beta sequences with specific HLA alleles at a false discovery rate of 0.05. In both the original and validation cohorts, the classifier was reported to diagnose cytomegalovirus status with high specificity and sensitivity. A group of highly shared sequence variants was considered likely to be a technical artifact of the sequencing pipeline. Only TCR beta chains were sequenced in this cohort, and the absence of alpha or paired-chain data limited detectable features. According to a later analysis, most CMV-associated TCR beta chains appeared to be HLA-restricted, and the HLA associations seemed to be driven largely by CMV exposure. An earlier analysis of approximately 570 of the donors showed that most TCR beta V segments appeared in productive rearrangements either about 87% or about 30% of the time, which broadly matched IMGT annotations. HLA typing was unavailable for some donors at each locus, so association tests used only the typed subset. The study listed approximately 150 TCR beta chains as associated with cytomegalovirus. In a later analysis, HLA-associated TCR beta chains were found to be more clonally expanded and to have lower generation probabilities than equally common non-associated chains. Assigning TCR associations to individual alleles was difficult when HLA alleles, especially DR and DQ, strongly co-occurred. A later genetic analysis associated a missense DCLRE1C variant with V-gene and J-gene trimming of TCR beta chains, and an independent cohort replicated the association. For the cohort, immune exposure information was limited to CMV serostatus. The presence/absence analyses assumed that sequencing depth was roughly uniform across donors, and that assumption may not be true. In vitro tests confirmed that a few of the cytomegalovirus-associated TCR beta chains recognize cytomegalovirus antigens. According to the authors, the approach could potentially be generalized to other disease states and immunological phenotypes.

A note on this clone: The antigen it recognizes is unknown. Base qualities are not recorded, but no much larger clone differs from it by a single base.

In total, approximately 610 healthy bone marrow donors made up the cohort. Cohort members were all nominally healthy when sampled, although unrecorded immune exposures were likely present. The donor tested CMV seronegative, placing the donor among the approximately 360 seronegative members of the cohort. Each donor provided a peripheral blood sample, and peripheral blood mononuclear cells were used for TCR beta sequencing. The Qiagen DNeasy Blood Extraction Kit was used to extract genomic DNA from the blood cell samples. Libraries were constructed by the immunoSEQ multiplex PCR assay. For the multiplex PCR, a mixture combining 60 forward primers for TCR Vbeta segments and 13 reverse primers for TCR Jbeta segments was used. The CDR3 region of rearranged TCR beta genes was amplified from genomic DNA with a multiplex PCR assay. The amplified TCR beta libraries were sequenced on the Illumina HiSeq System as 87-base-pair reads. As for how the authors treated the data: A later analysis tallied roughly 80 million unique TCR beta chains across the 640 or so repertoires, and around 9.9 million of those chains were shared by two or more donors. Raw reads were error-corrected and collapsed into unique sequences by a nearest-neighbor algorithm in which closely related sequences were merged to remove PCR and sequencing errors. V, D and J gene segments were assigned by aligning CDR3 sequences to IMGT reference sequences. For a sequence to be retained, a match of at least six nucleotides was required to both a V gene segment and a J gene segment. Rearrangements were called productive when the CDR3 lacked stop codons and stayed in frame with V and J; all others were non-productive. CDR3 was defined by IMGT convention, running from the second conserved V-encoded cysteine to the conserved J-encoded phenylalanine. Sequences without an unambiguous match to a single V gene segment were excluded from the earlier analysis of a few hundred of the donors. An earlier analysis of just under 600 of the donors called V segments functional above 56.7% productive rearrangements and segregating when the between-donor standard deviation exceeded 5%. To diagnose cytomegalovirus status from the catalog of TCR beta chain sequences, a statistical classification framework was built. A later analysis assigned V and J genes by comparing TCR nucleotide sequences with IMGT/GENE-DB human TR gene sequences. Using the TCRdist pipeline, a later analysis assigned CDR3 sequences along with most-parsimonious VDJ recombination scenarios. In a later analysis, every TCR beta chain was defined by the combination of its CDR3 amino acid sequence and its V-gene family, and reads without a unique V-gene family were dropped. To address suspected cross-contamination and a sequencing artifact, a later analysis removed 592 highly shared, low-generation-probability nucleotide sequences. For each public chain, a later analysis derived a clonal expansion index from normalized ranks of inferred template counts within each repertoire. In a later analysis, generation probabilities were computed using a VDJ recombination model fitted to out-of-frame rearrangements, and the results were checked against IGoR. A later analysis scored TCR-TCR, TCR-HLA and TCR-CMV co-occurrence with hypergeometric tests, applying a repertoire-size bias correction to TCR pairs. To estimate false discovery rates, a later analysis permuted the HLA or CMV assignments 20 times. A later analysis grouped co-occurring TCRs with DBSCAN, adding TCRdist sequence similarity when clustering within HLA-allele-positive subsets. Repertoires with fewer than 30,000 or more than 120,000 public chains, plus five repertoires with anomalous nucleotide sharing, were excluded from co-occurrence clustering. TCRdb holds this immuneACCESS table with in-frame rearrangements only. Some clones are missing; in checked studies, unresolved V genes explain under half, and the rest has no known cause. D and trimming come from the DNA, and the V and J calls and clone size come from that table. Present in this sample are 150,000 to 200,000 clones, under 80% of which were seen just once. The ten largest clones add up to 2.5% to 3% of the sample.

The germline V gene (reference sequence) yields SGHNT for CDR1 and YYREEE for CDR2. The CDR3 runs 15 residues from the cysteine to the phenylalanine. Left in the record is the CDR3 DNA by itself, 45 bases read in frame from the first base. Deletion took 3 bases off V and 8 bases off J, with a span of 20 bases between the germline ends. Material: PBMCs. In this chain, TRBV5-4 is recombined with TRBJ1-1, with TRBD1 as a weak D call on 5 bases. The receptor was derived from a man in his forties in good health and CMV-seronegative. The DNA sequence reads TGTGCCAGCAGCTATTTAAGCAGGGCGGTCCAGGAAGCTTTCTTT. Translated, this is CASSYLSRAVQEAFF. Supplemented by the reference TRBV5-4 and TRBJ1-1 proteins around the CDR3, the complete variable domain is ETGVTQSPTHLIKTRGQQVTLRCSSQSGHNTVSWYQQALGQGPQFIFQYYREEENGRGNFPPRFSGLQFPNYSSELNVNALELDDSALYLCASSYLSRAVQEAFFGQGTRLTVV.